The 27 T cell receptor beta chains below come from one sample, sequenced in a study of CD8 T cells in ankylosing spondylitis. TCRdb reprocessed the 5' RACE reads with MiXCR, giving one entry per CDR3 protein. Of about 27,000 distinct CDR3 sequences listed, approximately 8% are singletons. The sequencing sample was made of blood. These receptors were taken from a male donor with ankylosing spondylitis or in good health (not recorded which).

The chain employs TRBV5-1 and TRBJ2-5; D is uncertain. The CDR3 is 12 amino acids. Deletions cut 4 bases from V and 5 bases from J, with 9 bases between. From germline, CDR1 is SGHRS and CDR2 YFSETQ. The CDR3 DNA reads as TGCGCCAGCAGCCAAATTGAGGAGACCCAGTACTTC. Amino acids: CASSQIEETQYF.

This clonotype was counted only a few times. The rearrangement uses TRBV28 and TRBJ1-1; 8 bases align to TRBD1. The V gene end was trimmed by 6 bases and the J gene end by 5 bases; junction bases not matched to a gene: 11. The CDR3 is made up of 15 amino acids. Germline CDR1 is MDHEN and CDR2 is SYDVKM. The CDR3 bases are TGTGCCAGCAGACCCAGACAGGGGAGTTCTACTGAAGCTTTCTTT. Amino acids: CASRPRQGSSTEAFF.

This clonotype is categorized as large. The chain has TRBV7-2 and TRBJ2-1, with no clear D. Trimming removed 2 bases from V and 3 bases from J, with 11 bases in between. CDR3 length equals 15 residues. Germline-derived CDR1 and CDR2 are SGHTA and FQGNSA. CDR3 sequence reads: CASSLYSSSYNEQFF. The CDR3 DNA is TGTGCCAGCAGCTTATACTCCTCCAGCTACAATGAGCAGTTCTTC.

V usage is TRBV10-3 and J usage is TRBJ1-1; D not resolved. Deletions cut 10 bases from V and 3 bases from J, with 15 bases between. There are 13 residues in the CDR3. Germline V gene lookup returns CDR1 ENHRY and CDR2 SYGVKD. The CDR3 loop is CATLGRTDTEAFF. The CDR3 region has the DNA TGTGCCACCCTGGGTAGGACGGACACTGAAGCTTTCTTT.

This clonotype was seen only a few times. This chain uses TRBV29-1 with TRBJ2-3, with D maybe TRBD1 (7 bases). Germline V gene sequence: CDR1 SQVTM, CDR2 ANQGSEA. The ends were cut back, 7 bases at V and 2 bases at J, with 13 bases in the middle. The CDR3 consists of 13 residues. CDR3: CSAAGQHTDTQYF. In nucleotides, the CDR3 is TGCAGCGCTGCGGGACAGCACACAGATACGCAGTATTTT.

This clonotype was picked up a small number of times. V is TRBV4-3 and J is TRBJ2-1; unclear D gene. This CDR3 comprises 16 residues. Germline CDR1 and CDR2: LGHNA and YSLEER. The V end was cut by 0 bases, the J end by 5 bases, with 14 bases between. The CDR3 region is CASSQDVLEDHNEQFF. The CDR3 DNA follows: TGCGCCAGCAGCCAAGATGTCCTAGAAGACCACAATGAGCAGTTCTTC.

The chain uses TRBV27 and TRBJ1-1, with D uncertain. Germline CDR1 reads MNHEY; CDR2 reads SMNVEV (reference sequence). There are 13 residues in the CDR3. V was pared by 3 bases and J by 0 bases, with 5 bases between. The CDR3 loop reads CASSFRVNTEAFF. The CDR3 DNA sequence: TGTGCCAGCAGTTTCCGTGTGAACACTGAAGCTTTCTTT.

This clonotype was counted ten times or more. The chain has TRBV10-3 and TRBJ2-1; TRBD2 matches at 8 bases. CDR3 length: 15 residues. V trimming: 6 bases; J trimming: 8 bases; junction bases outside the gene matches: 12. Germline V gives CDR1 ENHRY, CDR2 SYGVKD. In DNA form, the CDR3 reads TGTGCCATCAGGGGACTAGGTGGGAGGGCCGATGAGCAGTTCTTC. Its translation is CAIRGLGGRADEQFF.

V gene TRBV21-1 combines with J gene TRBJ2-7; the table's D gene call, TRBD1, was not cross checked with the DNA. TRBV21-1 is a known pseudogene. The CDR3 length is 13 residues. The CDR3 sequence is CARGGTGAVGQYF. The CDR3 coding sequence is TGTGCCAGGGGTGGGACAGGTGCCGTTGGGCAGTACTTC.

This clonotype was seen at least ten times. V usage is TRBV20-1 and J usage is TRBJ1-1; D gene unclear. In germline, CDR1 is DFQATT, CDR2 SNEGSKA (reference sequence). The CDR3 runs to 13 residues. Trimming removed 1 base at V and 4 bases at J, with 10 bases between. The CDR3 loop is CSARGAGTTEAFF. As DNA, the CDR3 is TGCAGTGCTAGAGGTGCGGGTACCACTGAAGCTTTCTTT.

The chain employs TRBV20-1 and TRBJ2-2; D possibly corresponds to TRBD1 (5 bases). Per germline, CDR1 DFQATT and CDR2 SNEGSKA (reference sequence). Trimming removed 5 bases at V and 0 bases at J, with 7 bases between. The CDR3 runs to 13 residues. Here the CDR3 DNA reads TGCAGTGCTGGACACCCGAACACCGGGGAGCTGTTTTTT. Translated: CSAGHPNTGELFF.

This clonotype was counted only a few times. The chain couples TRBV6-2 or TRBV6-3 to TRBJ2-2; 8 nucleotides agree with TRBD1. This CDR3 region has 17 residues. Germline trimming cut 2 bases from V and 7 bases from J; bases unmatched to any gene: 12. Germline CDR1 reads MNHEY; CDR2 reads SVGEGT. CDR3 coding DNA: TGTGCCAGCAGTTACGGTCTTTCCGGACAGGGTCGCGGGGAGCTGTTTTTT. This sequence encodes CASSYGLSGQGRGELFF.

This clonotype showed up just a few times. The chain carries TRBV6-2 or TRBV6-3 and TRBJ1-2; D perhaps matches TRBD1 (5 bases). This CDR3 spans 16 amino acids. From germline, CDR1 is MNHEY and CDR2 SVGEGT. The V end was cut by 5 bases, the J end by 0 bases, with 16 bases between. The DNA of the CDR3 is TGTGCCAGCAGTCGACAGCTCACGAAGTCTAACTATGGCTACACCTTC. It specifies CASSRQLTKSNYGYTF.

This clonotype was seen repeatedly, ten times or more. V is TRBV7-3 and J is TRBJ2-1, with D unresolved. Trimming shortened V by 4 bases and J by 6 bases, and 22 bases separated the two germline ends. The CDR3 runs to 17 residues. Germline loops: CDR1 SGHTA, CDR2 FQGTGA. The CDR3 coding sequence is TGTGCCAGCAGCTCGGTCCCGAATATCCGGGCCTCCAATGAGCAGTTCTTC. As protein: CASSSVPNIRASNEQFF.

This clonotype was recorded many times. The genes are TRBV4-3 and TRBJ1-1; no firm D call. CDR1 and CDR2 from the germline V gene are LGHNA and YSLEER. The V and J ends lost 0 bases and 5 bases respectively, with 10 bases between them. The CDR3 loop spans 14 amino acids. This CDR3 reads CASSQDRATTEAFF. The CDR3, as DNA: TGCGCCAGCAGCCAAGATAGGGCAACGACTGAAGCTTTCTTT.

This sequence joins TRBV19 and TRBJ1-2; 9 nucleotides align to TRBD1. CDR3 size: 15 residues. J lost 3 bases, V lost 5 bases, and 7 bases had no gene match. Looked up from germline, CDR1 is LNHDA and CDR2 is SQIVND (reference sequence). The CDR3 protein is CASSLKTGGDYGYTF. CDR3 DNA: TGTGCCAGTAGTCTAAAGACAGGGGGAGACTATGGCTACACCTTC. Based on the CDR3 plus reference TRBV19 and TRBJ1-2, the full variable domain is DGGITQSPKYLFRKEGQNVTLSCEQNLNHDAMYWYRQDPGQGLRLIYYSQIVNDFQKGDIAEGYSVSREKKESFPLTVTSAQKNPTAFYLCASSLKTGGDYGYTFGSGTRLTVV.

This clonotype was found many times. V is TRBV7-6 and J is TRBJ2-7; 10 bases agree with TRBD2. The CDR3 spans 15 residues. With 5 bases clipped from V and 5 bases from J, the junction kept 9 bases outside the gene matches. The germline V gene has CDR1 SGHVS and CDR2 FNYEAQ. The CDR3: CASSRRPSGRDEQYF. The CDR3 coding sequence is TGTGCCAGCAGCCGGCGGCCTAGCGGGAGAGACGAGCAGTACTTC.

DNA of the CDR3: TGTGCCAGCAGTTTCGAGGCCTTCACCCTGGAGCAGTACTTC. It encodes CASSFEAFTLEQYF. This chain joins TRBV12-3 or TRBV12-4 and TRBJ2-7; D unresolved. Trimming stripped 3 bases from V and 7 bases from J, with 16 bases between. CDR3 length equals 14 residues.

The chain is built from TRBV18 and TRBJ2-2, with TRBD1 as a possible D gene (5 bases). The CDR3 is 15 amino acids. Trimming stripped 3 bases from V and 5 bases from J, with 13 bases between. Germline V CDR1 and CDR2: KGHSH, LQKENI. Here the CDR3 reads CASSPGQGTTGELFF. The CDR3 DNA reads TGTGCCAGCTCACCGGGCCAGGGTACGACCGGGGAGCTGTTTTTT.

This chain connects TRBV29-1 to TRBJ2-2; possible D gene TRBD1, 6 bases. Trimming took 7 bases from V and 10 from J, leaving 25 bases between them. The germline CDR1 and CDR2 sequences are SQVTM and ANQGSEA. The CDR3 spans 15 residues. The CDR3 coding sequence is TGCAGCGCCCAGGCGGGCGCAGGGGTAAAAGAGGAGCTGTTTTTT. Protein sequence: CSAQAGAGVKEELFF.

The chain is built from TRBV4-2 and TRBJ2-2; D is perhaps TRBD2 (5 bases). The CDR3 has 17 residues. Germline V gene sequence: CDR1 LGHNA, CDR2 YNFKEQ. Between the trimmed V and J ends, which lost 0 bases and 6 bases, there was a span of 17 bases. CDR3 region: CASSQDLGGVGAGELFF. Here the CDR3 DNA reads TGTGCCAGCAGCCAAGATTTAGGAGGTGTCGGGGCCGGGGAGCTGTTTTTT.

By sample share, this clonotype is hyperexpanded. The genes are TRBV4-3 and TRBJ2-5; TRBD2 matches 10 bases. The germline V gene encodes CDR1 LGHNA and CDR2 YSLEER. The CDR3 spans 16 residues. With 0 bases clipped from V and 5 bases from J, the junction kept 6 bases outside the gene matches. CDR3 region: CASSQDPPSGSETQYF. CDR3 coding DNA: TGCGCCAGCAGCCAAGATCCCCCTAGCGGGAGCGAGACCCAGTACTTC.

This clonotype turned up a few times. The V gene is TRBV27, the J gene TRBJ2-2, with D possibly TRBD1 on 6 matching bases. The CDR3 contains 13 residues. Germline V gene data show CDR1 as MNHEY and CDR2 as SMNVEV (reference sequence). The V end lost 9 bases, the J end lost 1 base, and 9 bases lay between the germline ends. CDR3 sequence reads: CASLDRNTGELFF. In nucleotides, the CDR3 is TGTGCCAGTCTGGACAGGAACACCGGGGAGCTGTTTTTT.

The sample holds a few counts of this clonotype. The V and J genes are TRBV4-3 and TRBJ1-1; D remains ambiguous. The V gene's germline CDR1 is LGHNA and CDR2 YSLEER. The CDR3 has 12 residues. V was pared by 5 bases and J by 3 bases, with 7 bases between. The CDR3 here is CASSKGYTEAFF. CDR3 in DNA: TGCGCCAGCAGCAAGGGATACACTGAAGCTTTCTTT.

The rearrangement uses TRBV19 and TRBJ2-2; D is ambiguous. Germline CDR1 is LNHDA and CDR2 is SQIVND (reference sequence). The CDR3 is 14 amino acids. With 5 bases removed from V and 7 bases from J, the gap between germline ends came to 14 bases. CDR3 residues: CASSPHLSNGELFF. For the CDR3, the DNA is TGTGCCAGTAGTCCGCATCTTTCCAACGGGGAGCTGTTTTTT.

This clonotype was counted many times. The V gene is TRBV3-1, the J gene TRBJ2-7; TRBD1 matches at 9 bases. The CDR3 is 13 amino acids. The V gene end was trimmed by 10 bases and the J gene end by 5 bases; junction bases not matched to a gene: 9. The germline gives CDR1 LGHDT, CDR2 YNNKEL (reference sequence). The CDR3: CATVGQGRHEQYF. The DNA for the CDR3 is TGTGCCACCGTCGGACAGGGGAGGCACGAGCAGTACTTC.

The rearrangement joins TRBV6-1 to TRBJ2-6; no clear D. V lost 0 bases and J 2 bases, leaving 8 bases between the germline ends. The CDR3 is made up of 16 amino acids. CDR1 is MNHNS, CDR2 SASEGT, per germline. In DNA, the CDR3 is TGTGCCAGCAGTGAAGCGAAGGGTGCTGGGGCCAACGTCCTGACTTTC. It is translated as CASSEAKGAGANVLTF.